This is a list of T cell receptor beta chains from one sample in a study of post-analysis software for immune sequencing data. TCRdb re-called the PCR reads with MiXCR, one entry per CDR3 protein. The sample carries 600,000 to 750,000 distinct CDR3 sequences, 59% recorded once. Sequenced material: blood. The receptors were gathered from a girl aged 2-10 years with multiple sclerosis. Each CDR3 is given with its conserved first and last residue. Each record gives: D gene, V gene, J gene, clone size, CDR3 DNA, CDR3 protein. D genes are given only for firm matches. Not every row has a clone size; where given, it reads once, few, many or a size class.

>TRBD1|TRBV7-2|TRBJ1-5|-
TGTGCCAGCAGCTGGGGACAGGGGTTGAATCAGCCCCAGCATTTT
CASSWGQGLNQPQHF
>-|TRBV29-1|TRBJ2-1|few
TGCAGCGTTGCTCCCCGAGCAGCTTCCAATGAGCAGTTCTTC
CSVAPRAASNEQFF
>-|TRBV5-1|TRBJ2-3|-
TGCGCCAGCAGCTTGGGAGCAGCTCGAATCACAGATACGCAGTATTTT
CASSLGAARITDTQYF
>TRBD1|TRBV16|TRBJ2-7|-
TGTGCCAGCAGCCAATCGGGACAGGGCTACGAGCAGTACTTC
CASSQSGQGYEQYF
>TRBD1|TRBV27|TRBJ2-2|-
TGTGCCAGCAGTTTATATCCAGGGGGAGCGAACACCGGGGAGCTGTTTTTT
CASSLYPGGANTGELFF
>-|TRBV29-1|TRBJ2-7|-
TGCAGCGTTGGACAGAAACTAATTAGCTCCTACGAGCAGTACTTC
CSVGQKLISSYEQYF
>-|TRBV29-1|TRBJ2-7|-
TGCAGCGTTGGTGAACCTAACTACGAGCAGTACTTC
CSVGEPNYEQYF
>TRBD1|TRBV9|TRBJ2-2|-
TGTGCCAGCAGCGTAGTTGAGACAGGGTACACCGGGGAGCTGTTTTTT
CASSVVETGYTGELFF
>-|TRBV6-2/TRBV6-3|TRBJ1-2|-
TGTGCCAGCAGTGGTACCCGGGATGGCTACACCTTC
CASSGTRDGYTF
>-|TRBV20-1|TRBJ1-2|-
TGCAGTGCCATGACAGGTACCTATGGCTACACCTTC
CSAMTGTYGYTF
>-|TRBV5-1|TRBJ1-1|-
TGCGCCAGCAGCTCACCCGGGGGACGATACACTGAAGCTTTCTTT
CASSSPGGRYTEAFF
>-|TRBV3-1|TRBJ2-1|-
TGTGCCAGCAGCCAAGATCACGACCACTACAATGAGCAGTTCTTC
CASSQDHDHYNEQFF
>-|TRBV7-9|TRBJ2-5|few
TGTGCCAGCAGCTTATGGGCCAGCCAAGAGACCCAGTACTTC
CASSLWASQETQYF
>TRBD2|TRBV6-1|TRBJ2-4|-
TGTGCCAGCAGTGAGGATAAGTTAGCGGGACGGGGAAACATTCAGTACTTC
CASSEDKLAGRGNIQYF
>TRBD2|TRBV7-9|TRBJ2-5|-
TGTGCCAGCAGCCGGAGCAGCGGGGTCTTCGAGACCCAGTACTTC
CASSRSSGVFETQYF